The 22 T cell receptor beta chains given below trace back to one sample, sequenced in a study of PD-L1 blockade in urothelial cancer. This table comes from immunoSEQ multiplex PCR, and its TCRdb copy is limited to in-frame clones, with some not included. The top ten clones hold about 1.5% of a sample with around 110,000 clones, around 89% of them seen once. Documented time point: peripheral blood 6 weeks after treatment start. The starting material was PBMCs, obtained around atezolizumab (anti-PD-L1) treatment. These receptors were obtained from a man between 60 and 75 years old with urothelial cancer.

The genes are TRBV19 and TRBJ1-1; 7 bases line up with TRBD1. Germline CDR1 and CDR2: LNHDA and SQIVND (reference sequence). CDR3 size: 16 residues. The V and J ends lost 6 bases and 1 base, in that order; junction bases with no gene match: 11. CDR3 sequence: CASSRNLGTANTEAFF. The CDR3 DNA is TGTGCCAGTAGCAGGAACCTCGGGACAGCGAACACTGAAGCTTTCTTT.

This chain connects TRBV4-1 to TRBJ2-1; D is perhaps TRBD1 (8 bases). Trimming left V 0 bases short and J 6 bases short, with 21 bases between. CDR3 length equals 18 residues. Germline V gene sequence: CDR1 MGHRA, CDR2 YSYEKL. CDR3 sequence (DNA): TGCGCCAGCAGCCAAGATAGCCAGGGGGCGGGAGTTCGCAATGAGCAGTTCTTC. It is translated as CASSQDSQGAGVRNEQFF.

CDR3 sequence (DNA): TGTGCCAGCAGCTACCCTGAAGGCCAGAGGACCGGGGAGCTGTTTTTT. This sequence encodes CASSYPEGQRTGELFF. The chain has TRBV28 and TRBJ2-2; D unresolved. V gave up 6 bases and J gave up 5 bases, with 19 bases separating them. The CDR3 totals 16 residues. Germline CDR1 reads MDHEN; CDR2 reads SYDVKM.

The chain carries TRBV7-3 and TRBJ2-3; the D gene is possibly TRBD2 (6 bases). This CDR3 comprises 15 residues. Per the germline V gene, CDR1 is SGHTA and CDR2 is FQGTGA. The V end was cut by 5 bases, the J end by 4 bases, with 16 bases between. The CDR3 region has the DNA TGTGCCAGCAGCGGGCTCGGACCGGGGGCAGATACGCAGTATTTT. This gives the protein CASSGLGPGADTQYF.

The chain carries TRBV19 and TRBJ2-1; 8 nucleotides match TRBD1. Per germline, CDR1 LNHDA and CDR2 SQIVND (reference sequence). The CDR3 extends over 14 amino acids. After removal of 5 bases from V and 2 bases from J, the junction contained 2 bases not matched to a gene. The CDR3 region is CASSSGGPYNEQFF. The CDR3 coding sequence is TGTGCCAGTAGTTCAGGGGGCCCCTACAATGAGCAGTTCTTC.

The chain has TRBV28 and TRBJ2-3, with 7 bases identical to TRBD2. V lost 1 base and J lost 0; bases outside the gene matches: 7. CDR3 length: 17 residues. Germline V gene lookup returns CDR1 MDHEN and CDR2 SYDVKM. CDR3 protein: CASSLLASGLSTDTQYF. In DNA form, the CDR3 reads TGTGCCAGCAGTTTATTGGCTAGCGGTCTCAGCACAGATACGCAGTATTTT. Supplemented by reference TRBV28 and TRBJ2-3, the full variable domain reads DVKVTQSSRYLVKRTGEKVFLECVQDMDHENMFWYRQDPGLGLRLIYFSYDVKMKEKGDIPEGYSVSREKKERFSLILESASTNQTSMYLCASSLLASGLSTDTQYFGPGTRLTVL.

This clone was found once. This chain uses TRBV7-2 with TRBJ1-6; 8 positions match TRBD1. Unmatched junction bases numbered 7, after V lost 5 bases and J lost 10 bases. Germline V lookup: CDR1 SGHTA, CDR2 FQGNSA. CDR3 length: 14 residues. DNA of the CDR3: TGTGCCAGCAGCACCGGACAGGGTGCATCACCCCTCCACTTT. Translating it yields CASSTGQGASPLHF.

The rearrangement links TRBV5-6 to TRBJ2-5, with D uncertain. The end of the DNA is better explained by TRBJ2-7, so the J call may be wrong. The CDR3 length is 14 residues. The V gene's germline CDR1 is SGHDT and CDR2 YYEEEE. The CDR3 region has the DNA TGTGCCAGCAGCTTGGGACATACTTCCTACGAGCAGTACTTC. Encoded protein: CASSLGHTSYEQYF.

This clone appeared a single time. V and J are TRBV29-1 and TRBJ1-5; D remains unclear. Trimming removed 4 bases at V and 3 bases at J, with 7 bases between. The CDR3 runs 12 residues. From germline, CDR1 is SQVTM and CDR2 ANQGSEA. The CDR3 sequence is CSVGAVNQPQHF. For the CDR3, the DNA is TGCAGCGTTGGGGCAGTCAATCAGCCCCAGCATTTT.

The J gene is TRBJ1-4, the V gene TRBV14, with D uncertain. Germline CDR1 SGHDN, CDR2 FVKESK. The CDR3 length is 14 residues. V lost 0 bases and J lost 8, with 10 bases in between. The CDR3 DNA follows: TGTGCCAGCAGCCAAGAGGGCCCCTGGGAAAAACTGTTTTTT. Translation gives CASSQEGPWEKLFF.

The rearrangement uses TRBV9 and TRBJ1-3; D gene uncertain. Trimming took off 0 bases at V and 0 bases at J, with 7 bases between the two ends. Looked up from germline, CDR1 is SGDLS and CDR2 is YYNGEE. The CDR3 spans 15 residues. CDR3 in DNA: TGTGCCAGCAGCGTAGGAGGTCCCTCTGGAAACACCATATATTTT. Encoded protein: CASSVGGPSGNTIYF.

V gene TRBV12-5 combines with J gene TRBJ2-7; 9 bases fit TRBD2. The CDR3 consists of 15 residues. J lost 3 bases, V lost 8 bases, and 11 bases had no gene match. CDR1 and CDR2 from the germline V gene are LGHNT and FRNRAP. The CDR3 DNA reads as TGTGCTAGTCGGATAGCGGGGGCCCCGAACTACGAGCAGTACTTC. Amino acid sequence: CASRIAGAPNYEQYF.

The J gene is TRBJ1-4, the V gene TRBV30; D is perhaps TRBD1 (6 bases). Trimming stripped 7 bases from V and 7 bases from J, with 13 bases between. The CDR3 spans 12 residues. Germline CDR1 is GTSNPN and CDR2 is SVGIG (reference sequence). The CDR3: CAFGGAGEKLFF. Here the CDR3 DNA reads TGTGCCTTCGGGGGGGCCGGTGAAAAACTGTTTTTT.

The rearrangement links TRBV11-2 to TRBJ2-2; possibly TRBD2 for D (5 bases). Trimming cost V 1 base and J 8 bases, with 8 bases left between them. Germline loops: CDR1 SGHAT, CDR2 FQNNGV. This CDR3 spans 13 amino acids. CDR3 DNA sequence: TGTGCCAGCAGCTTAGCACTAGGAGGGGAGCTGTTTTTT. Residues: CASSLALGGELFF.

J is TRBJ1-5 and V is TRBV6-1, with TRBD1 identical over 12 bases. Germline CDR1 MNHNS, CDR2 SASEGT. This CDR3 spans 18 amino acids. J gave up 0 bases and V 3 bases, and 6 bases lay outside the gene matches. As DNA, the CDR3 is TGTGCCAGCAGTGACCGGGACAGGGGGCATCCTAGCAATCAGCCCCAGCATTTT. This gives the protein CASSDRDRGHPSNQPQHF.

The rearrangement joins TRBV9 to TRBJ2-5; 10 positions agree with TRBD2. The J segment lost 2 bases and the V segment lost 4 bases, leaving 5 bases of the junction unmatched. This CDR3 is built from 15 residues. Per germline, CDR1 SGDLS and CDR2 YYNGEE. CDR3 nucleotide sequence: TGTGCCAGCAGCCGCCAGACTAGCGGGCAAGAGACCCAGTACTTC. Translation: CASSRQTSGQETQYF. The whole variable domain, filled in from reference TRBV9 and TRBJ2-5, reads DSGVTQTPKHLITATGQRVTLRCSPRSGDLSVYWYQQSLDQGLQFLIQYYNGEERAKGNILERFSAQQFPDLHSELNLSSLELGDSALYFCASSRQTSGQETQYFGPGTRLLVL.

The chain links TRBV2 to TRBJ2-7; 10 bases align to TRBD2. The V gene's germline CDR1 is SNHLY and CDR2 FYNNEI. The CDR3 length is 15 residues. With 6 bases clipped from V and 5 bases from J, the junction kept 10 bases outside the gene matches. Here the CDR3 DNA reads TGTGCCAGCAGAGGACAGCGGGGGGGCCCCCACGAGCAGTACTTC. Amino acid sequence: CASRGQRGGPHEQYF. Drawing the rest from reference TRBV2 and TRBJ2-7, the complete variable domain is EPEVTQTPSHQVTQMGQEVILRCVPISNHLYFYWYRQILGQKVEFLVSFYNNEISEKSEIFDDQFSVERPDGSNFTLKIRSTKLEDSAMYFCASRGQRGGPHEQYFGPGTRLTVT.

The chain combines TRBV13 with TRBJ2-1; the D gene is possibly TRBD2 (5 bases). The germline V gene encodes CDR1 PRHDT and CDR2 FYEKMQ (reference sequence). This CDR3 contains 13 residues. V gave up 11 bases and J gave up 2 bases, with 13 bases separating them. The CDR3 is CAGTPRAYNEQFF. CDR3 in DNA: TGTGCCGGCACCCCGCGGGCCTACAATGAGCAGTTCTTC.

The gene calls are TRBV5-1 and TRBJ1-1; 7 nucleotides match TRBD1. CDR3 length: 15 residues. V trimming: 1 base; J trimming: 0 bases; junction bases outside the gene matches: 3. In germline, CDR1 is SGHRS, CDR2 YFSETQ. CDR3 nucleotide sequence: TGCGCCAGCAGCTTGCCGACAGGGATGAACACTGAAGCTTTCTTT. It is translated as CASSLPTGMNTEAFF.

The V call is TRBV6-5, the J call TRBJ2-1, with TRBD2 identical over 8 bases. The CDR3 totals 15 residues. Trimming at V came to 6 bases and at J to 7 bases, leaving 11 bases not matched to a gene. Per the germline V gene, CDR1 is MNHEY and CDR2 is SVGAGI. For the CDR3, the DNA is TGTGCCAGCAGCACCCCTACGGGAGGGTGGAATGAGCAGTTCTTC. This sequence encodes CASSTPTGGWNEQFF.

The CDR3 DNA reads TGTGCCTGGAGCGACAGGGTAATGACTGGAAACACCATATATTTT. Protein product: CAWSDRVMTGNTIYF. The V and J genes are TRBV30 and TRBJ1-3; 7 bases line up with TRBD1. Germline V gives CDR1 GTSNPN, CDR2 SVGIG (reference sequence). The CDR3 runs to 15 residues. Trimming at V came to 3 bases and at J to 2 bases, leaving 7 bases not matched to a gene. Filled out from reference TRBV30 and TRBJ1-3, the complete variable domain reads SQTIHQWPATLVQPVGSPLSLECTVEGTSNPNLYWYRQAAGRGLQLLFYSVGIGQISSEVPQNLSASRPQDRQFILSSKKLLLSDSGFYLCAWSDRVMTGNTIYFGEGSWLTVV.

The chain uses TRBV6-6 and TRBJ1-6; 10 positions match TRBD1. The CDR3 has 15 amino acids. Germline trimming cut 6 bases from V and 9 bases from J; bases unmatched to any gene: 8. CDR1 is MNHNY and CDR2 is SVGAGI in the germline V gene (reference sequence). The DNA of the CDR3 is TGTGCCAGCAGCCTCCTCCGGGACAGGGGTTCACCCCTCCACTTT. Protein product: CASSLLRDRGSPLHF.